The clone carrying this T cell receptor beta chain has at least ten counts. This entry is derived from a study of neurological immune-mediated disorders. CDR3 length: 15 residues. Germline V lookup: CDR1 MRHNA, CDR2 SNTAGT. Between the trimmed V and J ends, which lost 6 bases and 0 bases, there was a span of 12 bases. MiXCR was run by TCRdb on the 5' RACE reads, yielding one entry per CDR3 protein. The data contain tens of thousands of distinct CDR3 sequences, around 2.6% of them seen just once; the ten biggest clones take up 1.1%. Material: PBMCs. The chain joins TRBV6-4 to TRBJ2-1; D is perhaps TRBD2 (5 bases). The receptor was derived from a woman aged 25 to 39 with multiple sclerosis. CDR3 sequence: CASRLSVSSYNEQFF. In DNA, the CDR3 is TGTGCCAGCAGACTTAGCGTTAGCTCCTACAATGAGCAGTTCTTC.